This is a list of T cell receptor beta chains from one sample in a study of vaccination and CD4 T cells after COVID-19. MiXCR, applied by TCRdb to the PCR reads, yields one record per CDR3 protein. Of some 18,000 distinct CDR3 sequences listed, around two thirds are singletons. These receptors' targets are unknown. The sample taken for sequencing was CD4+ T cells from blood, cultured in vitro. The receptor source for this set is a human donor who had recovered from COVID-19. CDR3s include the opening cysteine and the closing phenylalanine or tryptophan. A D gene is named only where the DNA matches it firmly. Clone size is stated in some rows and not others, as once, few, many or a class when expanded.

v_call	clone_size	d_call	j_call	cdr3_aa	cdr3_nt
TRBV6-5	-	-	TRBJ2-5	CASSSLESRAETQYF	TGTGCCAGCAGTTCCTTAGAGAGTAGGGCGGAGACCCAGTACTTC
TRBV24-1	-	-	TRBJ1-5	CATSGPEDGARPQHF	TGTGCCACCAGTGGCCCAGAAGACGGAGCGAGGCCCCAGCATTTT
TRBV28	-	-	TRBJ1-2	CASSHYGYTF	TGTGCCAGCAGCCACTATGGCTACACCTTC
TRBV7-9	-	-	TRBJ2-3	CASSLVADTQYF	TGTGCCAGCAGCCTCGTCGCAGATACGCAGTATTTT
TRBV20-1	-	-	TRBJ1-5	CSARDRGSQPQHF	TGCAGTGCTAGAGATCGTGGGAGCCAGCCCCAGCATTTT
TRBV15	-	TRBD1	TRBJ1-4	CATSRDRGTNEKLFF	TGTGCCACCAGCAGAGACAGGGGGACTAATGAAAAACTGTTTTTT
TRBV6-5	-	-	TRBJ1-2	CASSYRITSVDYGYTF	TGTGCCAGCAGCTACAGGATCACCTCAGTGGACTATGGCTACACCTTC
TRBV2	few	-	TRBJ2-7	CASSLERGGGYEQYF	TGTGCCAGCAGCCTGGAAAGGGGAGGGGGGTACGAGCAGTACTTC
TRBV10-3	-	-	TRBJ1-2	CAPPSPGYGYTF	TGTGCCCCCCCGTCCCCGGGGTATGGCTACACCTTC
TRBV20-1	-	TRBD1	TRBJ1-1	CSARQGTVNTEAFF	TGCAGTGCTAGACAGGGGACAGTGAACACTGAAGCTTTCTTT
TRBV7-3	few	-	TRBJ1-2	CASSPQGEGGYTF	TGTGCCAGCAGCCCTCAGGGTGAAGGTGGCTACACCTTC
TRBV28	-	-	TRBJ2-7	CASSSGVSYEQYF	TGTGCCAGCAGTTCTGGCGTCAGCTACGAGCAGTACTTC
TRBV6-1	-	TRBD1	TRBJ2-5	CASSGPGQGGETQYF	TGTGCCAGCAGTGGGCCGGGACAGGGGGGGGAGACCCAGTACTTC
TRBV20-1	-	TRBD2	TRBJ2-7	CSAKRSGGRSSYEQYF	TGCAGTGCCAAACGCTCCGGCGGGAGGAGCTCCTACGAGCAGTACTTC
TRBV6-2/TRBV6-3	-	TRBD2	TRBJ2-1	CASSRTSAAGDEQFF	TGTGCCAGCAGCAGGACTAGCGCTGCGGGGGATGAGCAGTTCTTC
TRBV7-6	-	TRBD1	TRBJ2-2	CASSAEGAFFGELFF	TGTGCCAGCAGCGCCGAGGGGGCGTTCTTCGGGGAGCTGTTTTTT
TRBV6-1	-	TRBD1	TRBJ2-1	CASRRQGNEQFF	TGTGCCAGCAGACGACAGGGCAATGAGCAGTTCTTC
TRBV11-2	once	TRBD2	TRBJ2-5	CASSLDRPSGIVETQYF	TGTGCCAGCAGCTTAGATCGCCCTAGCGGGATAGTAGAGACCCAGTACTTC
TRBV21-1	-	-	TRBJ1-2	CASSKAWAGRGNGYTF	TGTGCCAGCAGCAAAGCATGGGCAGGGAGGGGTAATGGCTACACCTTC
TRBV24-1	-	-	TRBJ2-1	CATSARVLGSKGENEQFF	TGTGCCACCAGTGCTCGAGTTCTGGGGAGTAAGGGAGAAAATGAGCAGTTCTTC
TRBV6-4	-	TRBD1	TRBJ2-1	CASSRQGDYNEQFF	TGTGCCAGCAGTCGACAGGGGGATTACAATGAGCAGTTCTTC
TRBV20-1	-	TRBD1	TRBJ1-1	CSARGQGSEVGTEAFF	TGCAGTGCTAGGGGACAGGGTTCCGAGGTCGGCACTGAAGCTTTCTTT
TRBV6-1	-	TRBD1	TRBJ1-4	CASRDSPNEKLFF	TGCGCCAGCAGGGACAGCCCTAATGAAAAACTGTTTTTT
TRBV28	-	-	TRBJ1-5	CASSLLLTSNQPQHF	TGTGCCAGCAGTTTACTGCTGACGTCGAATCAGCCCCAGCATTTT
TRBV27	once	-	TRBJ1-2	CASREKGPSHYGYTF	TGTGCCAGCAGGGAAAAAGGCCCAAGCCATTATGGCTACACCTTC
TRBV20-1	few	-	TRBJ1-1	CSARGGNTEAFF	TGCAGTGCTAGAGGGGGGAACACTGAAGCTTTCTTT
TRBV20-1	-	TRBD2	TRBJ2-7	CSAKGTSGRAIRGEQYF	TGCAGTGCTAAAGGGACTAGCGGGAGGGCGATCAGAGGCGAGCAGTACTTC
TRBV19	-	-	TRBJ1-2	CASSFNFQGSGYGYTF	TGTGCCAGTAGTTTCAACTTCCAGGGTTCCGGCTATGGCTACACCTTC
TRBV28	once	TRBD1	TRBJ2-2	CASRSGQGNTGELFF	TGTGCCAGCAGATCGGGACAGGGGAACACCGGGGAGCTGTTTTTT
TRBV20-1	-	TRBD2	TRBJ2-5	CSALAERGETQYF	TGCAGTGCTCTAGCGGAGCGGGGCGAGACCCAGTACTTC
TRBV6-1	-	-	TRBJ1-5	CASRSVQPGGGNQPQHF	TGTGCCAGCAGATCCGTTCAACCGGGGGGAGGCAATCAGCCCCAGCATTTT
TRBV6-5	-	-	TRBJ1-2	CASSYFPGGRNYGYTF	TGTGCCAGCAGTTACTTCCCAGGAGGGCGGAACTATGGCTACACCTTC
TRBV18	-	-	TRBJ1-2	CASSPSKQAGIENGYTF	TGTGCCAGCTCACCAAGCAAGCAGGCGGGGATCGAGAATGGCTACACCTTC
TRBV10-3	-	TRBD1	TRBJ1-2	CAIRGGQGAAGYTF	TGTGCCATCAGGGGGGGACAGGGGGCCGCTGGCTACACCTTC
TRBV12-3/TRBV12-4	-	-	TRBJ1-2	CASSRQGTGRGGYTF	TGTGCCAGCAGCCGCCAGGGGACGGGCCGGGGCGGCTACACCTTC
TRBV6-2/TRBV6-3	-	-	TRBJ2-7	CASTIQGGEQYF	TGTGCCAGCACAATACAGGGTGGCGAGCAGTACTTC
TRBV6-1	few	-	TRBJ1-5	CASSVRGTQHF	TGTGCCAGCAGTGTCAGGGGAACCCAGCATTTT
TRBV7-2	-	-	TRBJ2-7	CASSLEIPPYEQYF	TGTGCCAGCAGCTTAGAGATTCCACCCTACGAGCAGTACTTC
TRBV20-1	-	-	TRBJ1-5	CSAQTGSSNQPQHF	TGCAGTGCCCAGACAGGAAGTAGCAATCAGCCCCAGCATTTT
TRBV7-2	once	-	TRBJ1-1	CASSGETEAFF	TGTGCCAGCAGCGGGGAGACTGAAGCTTTCTTT
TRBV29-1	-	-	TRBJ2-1	CSVRRAGFNEQFF	TGCAGCGTCCGGAGGGCCGGGTTCAATGAGCAGTTCTTC
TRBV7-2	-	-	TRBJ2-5	CASSLARGAQYF	TGTGCCAGCAGCTTAGCGCGAGGTGCCCAGTACTTC
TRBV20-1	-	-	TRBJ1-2	CSARENRDGYTF	TGCAGTGCTAGAGAAAACAGGGATGGCTACACCTTC
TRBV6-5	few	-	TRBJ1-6	CASSYSRSGENSPLHF	TGTGCCAGCAGTTACTCGAGGTCAGGCGAGAATTCACCCCTCCACTTT
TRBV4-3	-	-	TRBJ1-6	CASSHPRGETVWASNSPLHF	TGCGCCAGCAGCCATCCCAGAGGGGAAACAGTTTGGGCGTCCAATTCACCCCTCCACTTT
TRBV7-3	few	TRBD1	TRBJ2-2	CASSPRTGGTGELFF	TGTGCCAGCAGCCCTCGGACAGGGGGCACCGGGGAGCTGTTTTTT
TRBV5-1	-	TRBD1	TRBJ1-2	CASSLVGAGQGAGGYTF	TGCGCCAGCAGCTTGGTTGGTGCGGGACAGGGGGCCGGGGGCTACACCTTC
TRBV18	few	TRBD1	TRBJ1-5	CASSPRDRENQPQHF	TGTGCCAGCTCACCCCGGGACAGGGAGAATCAGCCCCAGCATTTT